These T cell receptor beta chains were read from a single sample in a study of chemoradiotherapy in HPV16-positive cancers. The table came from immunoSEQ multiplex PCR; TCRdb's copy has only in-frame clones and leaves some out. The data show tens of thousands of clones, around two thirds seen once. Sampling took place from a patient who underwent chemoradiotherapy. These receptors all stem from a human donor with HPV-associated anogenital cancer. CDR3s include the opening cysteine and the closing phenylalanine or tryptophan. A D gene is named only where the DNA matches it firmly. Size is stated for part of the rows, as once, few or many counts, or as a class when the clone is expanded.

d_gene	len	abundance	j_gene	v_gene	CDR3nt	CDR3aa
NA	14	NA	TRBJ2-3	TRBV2	TGTGCCAGCAAGGGGTGGAGGGACTCAGATACGCAGTATTTT	CASKGWRDSDTQYF
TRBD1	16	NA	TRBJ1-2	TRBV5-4	TGTGCCAGCAGCGGAAAAGACAGGGGGGGCAACTATGGCTACACCTTC	CASSGKDRGGNYGYTF
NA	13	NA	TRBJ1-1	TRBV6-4	TGTGCCAGCAGTGACTCAGGGGAAACTGAAGCTTTCTTT	CASSDSGETEAFF
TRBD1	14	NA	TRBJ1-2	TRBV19	TGTGCCAGTAGAAGACAGGGCACTAACTATGGCTACACCTTC	CASRRQGTNYGYTF
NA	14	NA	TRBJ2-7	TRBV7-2	TGTGCCAGCAGCCCCCGTCCTTGGGATGGCGAGCAGTACTTC	CASSPRPWDGEQYF
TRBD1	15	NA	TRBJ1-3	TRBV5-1	TGCGCCAGCAGCTGGGGACAGGGCTCTGGAAACACCATATATTTT	CASSWGQGSGNTIYF
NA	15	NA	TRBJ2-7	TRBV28	TGTGCCAGCAGTTTGGGCAGAACTAACTCCTACGAGCAGTACTTC	CASSLGRTNSYEQYF
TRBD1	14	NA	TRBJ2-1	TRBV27	TGTGCCAGCAGTTTAGGGACAGGGAACAATGAGCAGTTCTTC	CASSLGTGNNEQFF
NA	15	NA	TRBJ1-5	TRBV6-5	TGTGCCAGCAGTTACTCCTTGGGGAGCAATCAGCCCCAGCATTTT	CASSYSLGSNQPQHF
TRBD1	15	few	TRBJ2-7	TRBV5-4	TGTGCCAGCAGCTTACCGGGACAGGGGCACCACGAGCAGTACTTC	CASSLPGQGHHEQYF
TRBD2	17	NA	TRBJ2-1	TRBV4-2	TGTGCCAGCAGCCAAGTAGCGGGAGGGAGCTCCTACAATGAGCAGTTCTTC	CASSQVAGGSSYNEQFF
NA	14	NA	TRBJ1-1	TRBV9	TGTGCCAGCGGCTCGGGCCTAGGAGTCGCTGAAGCTTTCTTT	CASGSGLGVAEAFF
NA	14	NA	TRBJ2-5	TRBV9	TGTGCCAGCAGCCCAAGACACGCCAGAGAGACCCAGTACTTC	CASSPRHARETQYF
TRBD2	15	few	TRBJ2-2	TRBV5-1	TGCGCCAGCAGCTTGACTAGCGGAAATACCGGGGAGCTGTTTTTT	CASSLTSGNTGELFF
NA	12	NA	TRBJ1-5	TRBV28	TGTGCCAGCACCAGGGGAGATCAGCCCCAGCATTTT	CASTRGDQPQHF
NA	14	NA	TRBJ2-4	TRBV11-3	TGTGCCAGCAGCTCGGGGAGAGATAAAAACATTCAGTACTTC	CASSSGRDKNIQYF